This T cell receptor (beta chain) was retrieved from a study of T cell responses to AZD1222 COVID-19 vaccine. Across the whole study: Analyses pooled second doses at about 4 or about 12 weeks.

Data came from immunoSEQ multiplex PCR; TCRdb stores just in-frame clones and leaves some out. Among 150,000 to 200,000 clones listed, roughly 94% were seen once. Trimming removed 7 bases at V and 4 bases at J, with 19 bases between. There are 15 residues in the CDR3. Germline-derived CDR1 and CDR2 are LNHDA and SQIVND (reference sequence). A remark on this clone: Its target is not known.

Points from the study as a whole: Reports say nearly half of spike-specific TCRs go after unmutated variant regions.

The material sequenced was peripheral blood, taken on day 0 of AZD1222 vaccination. The receptor was derived from an adult in good health. V usage is TRBV19 and J usage is TRBJ1-1; D remains unclear. The CDR3 nucleotides read TGTGCCAGTAAAAGTTCGGTACTCTACATCACTGAAGCTTTCTTT. Residues: CASKSSVLYITEAFF.